Presented here are 19 T cell receptor beta chains from one specimen sequenced in a study of T cell responses to AZD1222 COVID-19 vaccine. Profiling relied on immunoSEQ multiplex PCR, and the TCRdb table lists in-frame clones only, not all of them. The table shows about 110,000 clones, with approximately 90% occurring only once. The specimen was peripheral blood, collected on day 0 of AZD1222 vaccination. The origin of the receptors is an adult in good health.

The rearrangement links TRBV5-5 to TRBJ2-3, with D maybe TRBD2 (7 bases). V was clipped by 4 bases and J by 0 bases, with 15 bases between them. Per the germline V gene, CDR1 is SGHKS and CDR2 is YYEKEE (reference sequence). The CDR3 sequence is 16 residues long. CDR3 DNA: TGTGCCAGCAGCCCCCCCGGGGGGCGGAGCACAGATACGCAGTATTTT. This gives the protein CASSPPGGRSTDTQYF.

This sequence joins TRBV14 and TRBJ1-1; tentatively, D is TRBD1 (6 bases). Germline CDR1 and CDR2: SGHDN and FVKESK. The CDR3 has 16 amino acids. With 5 bases removed from V and 0 bases from J, the gap between germline ends came to 16 bases. CDR3 DNA sequence: TGTGCCAGCAGCGGACAGTTTAGAATTATGAACACTGAAGCTTTCTTT. Protein: CASSGQFRIMNTEAFF.

The chain couples TRBV10-1 to TRBJ2-5, with 9 bases aligning to TRBD1. V dropped 3 bases and J dropped 2; count of bases not matched to a gene: 4. The CDR3 is 15 residues long. Germline values: CDR1 WNHNN, CDR2 SYGVQD (reference sequence). This CDR3 is CASSEGQGIQETQYF. The CDR3 DNA reads as TGCGCCAGCAGTGAAGGACAGGGGATTCAAGAGACCCAGTACTTC.

In the case of this clone: This CDR3 fails to terminate in the conserved phenylalanine or tryptophan, so it likely reflects a read error. No DNA is shown, since the ends of the CDR3 on it are uncertain; the CDR3 is the one TCRdb lists. This rearrangement joins TRBV6-6 to TRBJ1-2; TRBD1 is the table's D call, not checked against the DNA. Looked up from germline, CDR1 is MNHNY and CDR2 is SVGAGI (reference sequence). 14 amino acids form the CDR3, both terminal residues included. The CDR3 sequence is CASSYSTDRVDLET.

This chain links TRBV18 with TRBJ1-1, with a possible D match to TRBD1 (5 bases). The CDR3 loop spans 15 amino acids. Germline CDR1 is KGHSH and CDR2 is LQKENI. V shed 3 bases and J shed 4 bases, with 15 bases lying between them. CDR3 sequence: CASSPDRGLGTEAFF. The CDR3 nucleotides are TGTGCCAGCTCACCTGATAGGGGTTTGGGCACTGAAGCTTTCTTT.

The chain combines TRBV19 with TRBJ1-2; D perhaps matches TRBD1 (5 bases). V dropped 9 bases and J dropped 0 bases, with 17 bases sitting between them. This CDR3 has 15 amino acids. Germline loops: CDR1 LNHDA, CDR2 SQIVND (reference sequence). The CDR3 here is CASNPDRRANYGYTF. CDR3 coding DNA: TGTGCCAGCAATCCAGACAGAAGAGCTAACTATGGCTACACCTTC.

The gene calls are TRBV7-2 and TRBJ2-2, with a possible D match to TRBD2 (5 bases). The V end lost 3 bases, the J end lost 2 bases, and 7 bases lay between the germline ends. Germline CDR1 and CDR2: SGHTA and FQGNSA. The CDR3 sequence is 14 residues long. The DNA of the CDR3 is TGTGCCAGCAGCTTCCGGGGAAACACCGGGGAGCTGTTTTTT. This translates into CASSFRGNTGELFF.

The chain recombines TRBV5-1 with TRBJ2-3; perhaps TRBD1 as D (5 bases). The length of the CDR3 is 15 residues. V was clipped by 0 bases and J by 6 bases, with 14 bases between them. The V gene's germline CDR1 is SGHRS and CDR2 YFSETQ. The CDR3 is CASSLAPGSEDTQYF. CDR3 nucleotides: TGCGCCAGCAGCTTGGCCCCAGGGTCGGAGGATACGCAGTATTTT.

The CDR3 coding sequence is TGCGCCAGCAGTCCGGACAGCTTCTATCAGCCCCAGCATTTT. Protein sequence: CASSPDSFYQPQHF. V usage is TRBV5-1 and J usage is TRBJ1-5; TRBD1 is a possible D gene (6 bases). The germline V and J ends were trimmed by 5 bases and 5 bases, with 14 bases remaining between them. This CDR3 is 14 amino acids long. Germline V gives CDR1 SGHRS, CDR2 YFSETQ.

This clone occurred once. This sequence joins TRBV3-1 (or the pseudogene TRBV3-2) and TRBJ2-2, with 10 nucleotides matching TRBD1. The CDR3 sequence is 14 residues long. V was pared by 10 bases and J by 3 bases, with 5 bases of the junction left unmatched. Per germline, CDR1 LGHDT and CDR2 YNNKEL (reference sequence). CDR3 sequence reads: CATTDRGDTGELFF. The CDR3 DNA follows: TGTGCCACGACGGACAGGGGGGACACCGGGGAGCTGTTTTTT.

The chain is built from TRBV5-1 and TRBJ1-2; no reliable D call. V was pared by 5 bases and J by 7 bases, with 21 bases between. Germline V CDR1 and CDR2: SGHRS, YFSETQ. The CDR3 runs to 15 residues. CDR3 residues: CASSPGRLKDGGYTF. DNA for the CDR3: TGCGCCAGCAGTCCCGGGAGGCTCAAGGATGGTGGCTACACCTTC.

This clone turned up a few times. The chain recombines TRBV6-5 with TRBJ2-2; 12 bases are shared with TRBD2. The germline CDR1 and CDR2 sequences are MNHEY and SVGAGI. This CDR3 contains 13 residues. With 8 bases clipped from V and 5 bases from J, the junction kept 0 bases outside the gene matches. CDR3 loop: CASGLAGTGELFF. Here the CDR3 DNA reads TGTGCCAGCGGACTAGCGGGGACCGGGGAGCTGTTTTTT.

The chain couples TRBV10-2 to TRBJ2-7; D uncertain. The CDR3 runs 13 residues. CDR1 is WSHSY and CDR2 is SAAADI in the germline V gene. Trimming stripped 2 bases from V and 3 bases from J, with 8 bases between. CDR3 nucleotides: TGCGCCAGCAGTGAGGATTGGGTCTACGAGCAGTACTTC. Translating it yields CASSEDWVYEQYF.

V usage is TRBV11-2 and J usage is TRBJ1-6; D not resolved. Germline V gives CDR1 SGHAT, CDR2 FQNNGV. The V and J ends lost 2 bases and 5 bases respectively, with 10 bases between them. CDR3 length: 15 amino acids. This CDR3 reads CASSLQRVNNSPLHF. In DNA form, the CDR3 reads TGTGCCAGCAGCTTACAGCGCGTTAATAATTCACCCCTCCACTTT.

The rearrangement joins TRBV10-2 to TRBJ2-7; 11 bases line up with TRBD1. Germline CDR1 reads WSHSY; CDR2 reads SAAADI. CDR3 size: 14 residues. J gave up 5 bases and V 6 bases, and 6 bases lay outside the gene matches. In nucleotides, the CDR3 is TGCGCCAGCAGACCCGGGACAGGGGGGAACGAGCAGTACTTC. Its translation is CASRPGTGGNEQYF.

The chain combines TRBV29-1 with TRBJ2-1; TRBD2 matches 9 bases. The trim removed 8 bases at V and 2 bases at J, leaving 10 bases unmatched. Per germline, CDR1 SQVTM and CDR2 ANQGSEA. This CDR3 has 15 amino acids. Written as DNA, the CDR3 is TGCAGCACGGCAGCGGGGGGCCTCGCCTACAATGAGCAGTTCTTC. Translation gives CSTAAGGLAYNEQFF.

The V gene is TRBV11-2, the J gene TRBJ2-7, with TRBD2 matching over 7 bases. The germline gives CDR1 SGHAT, CDR2 FQNNGV. V was clipped by 4 bases and J by 7 bases; unmatched bases: 16. This CDR3 has 16 residues. The CDR3 DNA reads TGTGCCAGCAGCTCCCCAGTGGGCGGGAGTTCGGGGGAGCAGTACTTC. This gives the protein CASSSPVGGSSGEQYF.

The gene calls are TRBV25-1 and TRBJ1-1; D is perhaps TRBD1 (5 bases). Per the germline V gene, CDR1 is MGHDK and CDR2 is SYGVNS. This CDR3 spans 14 amino acids. V was cut by 1 base and J by 2 bases, with 8 bases left in between. CDR3 sequence reads: CASSELGGNTEAFF. CDR3 in DNA: TGTGCCAGCAGTGAATTGGGGGGAAACACTGAAGCTTTCTTT.

CDR3 coding DNA: TGTGCCAGTAGTATAGGGGCATCACTGGAAGCTTTCTTT. Residues: CASSIGASLEAFF. The chain carries TRBV19 and TRBJ1-1; D gene uncertain. Per germline, CDR1 LNHDA and CDR2 SQIVND (reference sequence). The V end lost 1 base, the J end lost 8 bases, and 11 bases lay between the germline ends. The CDR3 is 13 residues long.